This TCR beta chain is from a study of blood T cell repertoires in COVID-19. Study as a whole: The study drew acute and convalescent COVID-19 samples from the United States, Italy and Spain. T cells, B-cell-depleted T cells, or PBMCs provided the cDNA or gDNA that served as material.

As handled by the study authors: Scientists estimated how many nucleated cells there were by amplifying reference gene primers. Profiling relied on immunoSEQ multiplex PCR, and the TCRdb table lists in-frame clones only, not all of them. V, J and clone size derive from that table, while D and trimming were established from the DNA sequence. The sample records roughly 140,000 clones, approximately 80% being singletons. CDR1 and CDR2 (germline): SGDLS, YYNGEE. J was trimmed by 7 bases and V by 4 bases; bases with no gene match: 5. This CDR3 spans 13 amino acids. The chain couples TRBV9 to TRBJ1-2, with 9 bases matching TRBD1. Material for sequencing was peripheral blood. This TCR was sampled from a woman in her fifties or sixties in a cohort sampled during active or convalescent COVID-19. CDR3 DNA sequence: TGTGCCAGCAGCCCACAGGGGGCCGGTGGCTACACCTTC. Its protein product is CASSPQGAGGYTF.